Described below is a single T cell receptor beta chain sequence and its context. Measured with immunoSEQ multiplex PCR; TCRdb has only the in-frame clones, and not every one. Of tens of thousands of clones listed, about nine tenths were seen once; the top ten hold roughly 0.47%. This record belongs to a study of T cell changes during pregnancy in multiple sclerosis. The CDR3 has 12 residues. Germline V gene data show CDR1 as MNHNY and CDR2 as SVGAGI (reference sequence). The V end lost 6 bases, the J end lost 14 bases, and 14 bases lay between the germline ends. This clonotype was sampled from a female donor with multiple sclerosis, enrolled in a pregnancy study. The specimen comprised CD4+ T cells from peripheral blood mononuclear cells, sampled in the third trimester of pregnancy. This chain uses TRBV6-6 with TRBJ1-6; D remains ambiguous. The CDR3 sequence is CASSQRSRTLHF. CDR3 sequence (DNA): TGTGCCAGCAGCCAGAGGAGTAGGACCCTCCACTTT.